Sequencing of this T cell receptor (beta chain) was carried out in a study of blood T cell repertoires in COVID-19. Study information: Sources were T cells, B-cell-depleted T cells, or PBMCs; the material itself was cDNA or gDNA.

Data came from immunoSEQ multiplex PCR; TCRdb stores just in-frame clones and leaves some out. The table has around 78,000 clones, about 90% seen once. Germline V CDR1 and CDR2: SGHTA, FQGNSA. The J segment lost 6 bases and the V segment lost 2 bases, leaving 3 bases of the junction unmatched. This CDR3 is built from 15 residues. Input material: peripheral blood. This sequence joins TRBV7-2 and TRBJ1-5; 11 bases fit TRBD1. The clonotype originates from a human donor in a cohort sampled during active COVID-19. CDR3 bases: TGTGCCAGCAGCTTAAGGGGACAGGGGGGTCAGCCCCAGCATTTT. Its translation is CASSLRGQGGQPQHF. The entire variable domain, with the rest obtained from reference TRBV7-2 and TRBJ1-5, is as follows: GAGVSQSPSNKVTEKGKDVELRCDPISGHTALYWYRQSLGQGLEFLIYFQGNSAPDKSGLPSDRFSAERTGGSVSTLTIQRTQQEDSAVYLCASSLRGQGGQPQHFGDGTRLSIL.